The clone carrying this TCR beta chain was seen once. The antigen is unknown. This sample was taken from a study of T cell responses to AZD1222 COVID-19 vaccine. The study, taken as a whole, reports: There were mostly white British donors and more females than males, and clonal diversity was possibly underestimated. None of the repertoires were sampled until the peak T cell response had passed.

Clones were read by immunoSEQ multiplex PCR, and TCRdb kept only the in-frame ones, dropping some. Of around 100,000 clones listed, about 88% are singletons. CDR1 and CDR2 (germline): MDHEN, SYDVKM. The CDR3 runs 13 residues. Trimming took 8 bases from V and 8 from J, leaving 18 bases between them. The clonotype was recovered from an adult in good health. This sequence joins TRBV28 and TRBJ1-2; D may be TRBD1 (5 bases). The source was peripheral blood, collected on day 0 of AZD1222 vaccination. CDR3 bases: TGTGCCAGCCAGGCCGGGACGGCCTTGGGCTACACCTTC. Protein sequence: CASQAGTALGYTF.